The 12 T cell receptor beta chains reported below all come from one sample, sequenced in a study of blood T cells in healthy people across ages. Using a J-beta primer mix together with a sample-barcoded 5' primer, a second PCR was run for roughly 7 to 11 cycles. TCRdb passed the 5' RACE reads through MiXCR, listing each CDR3 protein once. The data contain about 1,600,000 distinct CDR3 sequences, roughly 40% of them singletons. Sequencing was carried out using blood. These TCRs come from a young woman in good health.

V and J are TRBV7-8 and TRBJ2-1; D may be TRBD2 (5 bases). V was cut by 7 bases and J by 7 bases, with 14 bases left in between. Per the germline V gene, CDR1 is SGHVS and CDR2 is FQNEAQ. CDR3 length: 13 amino acids. CDR3 sequence reads: CASTDGSGNEQFF. The CDR3 DNA follows: TGTGCCAGCACTGACGGGTCGGGGAATGAGCAGTTCTTC.

This clonotype has only a few counts. V and J are TRBV2 and TRBJ2-3; a possible D gene is TRBD2 (6 bases). Germline loops: CDR1 SNHLY, CDR2 FYNNEI. Trimming shortened V by 8 bases and J by 6 bases, and 15 bases separated the two germline ends. There are 13 residues in the CDR3. The CDR3 region has the DNA TGTGCCAGCGCGGGACCCCTTCAGGATACGCAGTATTTT. Its translation is CASAGPLQDTQYF.

The chain has TRBV6-2 or TRBV6-3 and TRBJ1-2; 7 positions agree with TRBD1. Germline lookup yields CDR1 MNHEY and CDR2 SVGEGT. CDR3 size: 14 residues. Germline trimming cut 6 bases from V and 5 bases from J; bases unmatched to any gene: 9. The CDR3 loop reads CASSPVDRVYGYTF. DNA for the CDR3: TGTGCCAGCAGCCCCGTCGACAGGGTATATGGCTACACCTTC.

This clonotype was recorded once. V gene TRBV5-1 combines with J gene TRBJ2-7, with a tentative D call TRBD2 (6 bases). V lost 0 bases and J lost 2, with 15 bases in between. The CDR3 totals 16 residues. Germline V gene sequence: CDR1 SGHRS, CDR2 YFSETQ. The CDR3 DNA reads as TGCGCCAGCAGCTTGGAACGGAGGGCTCTCCCCTACGAGCAGTACTTC. Its protein product is CASSLERRALPYEQYF.

As for this clonotype: At one of its ends the junction is not consistent with the germline gene, which may arise from a read error. This chain connects TRBV6-6 to TRBJ1-1, with D maybe TRBD1 (6 bases). Germline CDR1 MNHNY, CDR2 SVGAGI (reference sequence). This CDR3 region has 14 residues. Here the CDR3 reads CASSNGQPNAEAFF. The CDR3 region has the DNA TGTGCCAGCAGTAACGGACAGCCGAACGCTGAAGCTTTCTTT.

This clonotype was counted at least ten times. The CDR3 nucleotides read TGTGCCAGCAGCTTAGCCACGACTAGTGACATTCAGTACTTC. Protein: CASSLATTSDIQYF. The rearrangement links TRBV7-9 to TRBJ2-4; a weak D match, TRBD2 (6 bases). V lost 0 bases and J 8 bases, leaving 11 bases between the germline ends. The CDR3 covers 14 residues. Per germline, CDR1 SEHNR and CDR2 FQNEAQ (reference sequence).

In its sample, this clonotype was seen a few times. The chain links TRBV7-2 to TRBJ2-3; TRBD2 agrees at 8 bases. The V segment lost 3 bases and the J segment 5 bases; nucleotides outside the gene matches: 10. Germline V gives CDR1 SGHTA, CDR2 FQGNSA. This CDR3 contains 16 residues. In nucleotides, the CDR3 is TGTGCCAGCAGCTTGGAGCCTAGTACTAGCGGAGATACGCAGTATTTT. Protein: CASSLEPSTSGDTQYF.

This chain uses TRBV6-2 or TRBV6-3 with TRBJ1-2; D may be TRBD1 (5 bases). Trimming cost V 0 bases and J 8 bases, with 10 bases left between them. Per germline, CDR1 MNHEY and CDR2 SVGEGT. The CDR3 totals 13 residues. The CDR3 nucleotides read TGTGCCAGCAGTTACTCTCAGGGTCAAGGCTACACCTTC. This translates into CASSYSQGQGYTF.

V usage is TRBV12-3 or TRBV12-4 and J usage is TRBJ2-7, with 12 bases aligning to TRBD2. The CDR3 contains 15 residues. The trim removed 4 bases at V and 6 bases at J, leaving 7 bases unmatched. CDR3 in amino acids: CASSYTSGRPAEQYF. DNA for the CDR3: TGTGCCAGCAGTTATACTAGCGGGAGGCCAGCCGAGCAGTACTTC.

There are a few counts of this clonotype. This rearrangement joins TRBV20-1 to TRBJ2-3, with TRBD2 identical over 7 bases. The CDR3 loop spans 17 amino acids. Germline V gives CDR1 DFQATT, CDR2 SNEGSKA (reference sequence). J lost 1 base, V lost 0 bases, and 10 bases had no gene match. CDR3 region: CSARDSRGLRGTDTQYF. The CDR3 DNA reads TGCAGTGCTAGAGATAGTAGGGGACTAAGGGGCACAGATACGCAGTATTTT.

In this sample, this clonotype turned up a few times. V gene TRBV25-1 combines with J gene TRBJ1-6; D gene unclear. Trimming removed 3 bases from V and 10 bases from J, with 13 bases in between. The CDR3 consists of 14 residues. Germline V gives CDR1 MGHDK, CDR2 SYGVNS. The CDR3 loop is CASSDVGGNSPLHF. The CDR3 DNA follows: TGTGCCAGCAGTGACGTCGGCGGCAACTCACCCCTCCACTTT.

The chain joins TRBV6-2 or TRBV6-3 to TRBJ1-2, with D maybe TRBD1 (5 bases). Germline assignment: CDR1 MNHEY and CDR2 SVGEGT. V lost 6 bases and J lost 7, with 12 bases in between. CDR3 size: 12 residues. In DNA form, the CDR3 reads TGTGCCAGCAGACAAGGGGACTCTGGCTACACCTTC. Its protein product is CASRQGDSGYTF.